This TCR beta chain was sequenced during a study of blood T cell repertoires in COVID-19. Study background: The United States, Italy and Spain supplied acute and convalescent COVID-19 samples. The cDNA or gDNA used as material had been derived from T cells, B-cell-depleted T cells, or PBMCs.

CDR3 length: 15 residues. Original methodology: Reference gene primer amplification gave nucleated cell count estimates. Profiled with immunoSEQ multiplex PCR; TCRdb holds only in-frame clones, not every one. V and J calls and clone size are copied from that table; D and trimming were computed from the DNA. The table lists 150,000 to 200,000 clones, 65% to 90% of them singletons, with around 8.6% in the top ten. The rearrangement uses TRBV21-1 and TRBJ2-7; the tabulated D call, TRBD2, remains unverified against the DNA. TRBV21-1 is assigned pseudogene status. The clonotype originates from a man in his fifties or sixties with active or convalescent COVID-19. The sample consisted of peripheral blood. CDR3 nucleotides: TGTGCCAGCAGCATGAGAAAGTGCTTGTACCACGAGCAGTACTTC. Residues: CASSMRKCLYHEQYF.